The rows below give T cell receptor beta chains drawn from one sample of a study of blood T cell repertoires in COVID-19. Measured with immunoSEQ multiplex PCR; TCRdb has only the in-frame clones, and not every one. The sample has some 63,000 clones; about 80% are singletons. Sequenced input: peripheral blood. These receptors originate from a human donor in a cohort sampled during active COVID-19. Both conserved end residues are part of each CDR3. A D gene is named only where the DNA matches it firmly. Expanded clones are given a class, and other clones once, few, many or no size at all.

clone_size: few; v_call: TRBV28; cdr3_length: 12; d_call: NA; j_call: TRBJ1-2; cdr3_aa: CASEGHNYGYTF; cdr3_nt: TGTGCCAGTGAGGGACATAACTATGGCTACACCTTC
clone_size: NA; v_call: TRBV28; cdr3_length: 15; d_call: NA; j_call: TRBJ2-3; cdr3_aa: CASSSLGLSTDTQYF; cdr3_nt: TGTGCCAGCAGTAGCCTAGGCCTAAGCACAGATACGCAGTATTTT
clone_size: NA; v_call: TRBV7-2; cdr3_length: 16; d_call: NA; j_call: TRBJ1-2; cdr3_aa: CASTLSKIAGENGYTF; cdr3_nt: TGTGCCAGCACCTTGTCAAAAATCGCAGGGGAAAATGGCTACACCTTC
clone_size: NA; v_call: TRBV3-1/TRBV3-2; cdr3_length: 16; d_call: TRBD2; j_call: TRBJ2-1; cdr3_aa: CASSQDRLAGSNEQFF; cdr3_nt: TGTGCCAGCAGCCAAGATCGACTAGCGGGTTCCAATGAGCAGTTCTTC
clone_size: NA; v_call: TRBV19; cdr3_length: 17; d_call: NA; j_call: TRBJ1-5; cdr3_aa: CASSMRPNSLRNQPQHF; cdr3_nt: TGTGCCAGTAGTATGCGGCCGAATAGCTTGCGGAATCAGCCCCAGCATTTT
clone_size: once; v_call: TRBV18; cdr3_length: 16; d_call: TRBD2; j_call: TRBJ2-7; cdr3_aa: CASSPMTSGPWGEQYF; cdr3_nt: TGTGCCAGCTCACCAATGACTAGCGGACCCTGGGGGGAGCAGTACTTC
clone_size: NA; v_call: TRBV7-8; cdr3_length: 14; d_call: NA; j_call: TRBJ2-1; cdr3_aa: CASSASGLGNEQFF; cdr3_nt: TGTGCCAGCAGCGCCTCGGGACTCGGCAATGAGCAGTTCTTC
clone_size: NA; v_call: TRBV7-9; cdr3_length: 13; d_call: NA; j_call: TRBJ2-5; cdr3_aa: CASSAQGKETQYF; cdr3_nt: TGTGCCAGCAGCGCACAGGGAAAAGAGACCCAGTACTTC
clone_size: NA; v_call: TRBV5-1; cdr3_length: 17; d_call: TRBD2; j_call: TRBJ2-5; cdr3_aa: CASSTLPRLALTETQYF; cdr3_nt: TGCGCCAGCAGCACCTTACCCCGACTAGCACTAACTGAGACCCAGTACTTC
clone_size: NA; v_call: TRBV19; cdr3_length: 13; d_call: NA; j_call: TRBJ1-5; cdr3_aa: CASSIMPDQPQHF; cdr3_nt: TGTGCCAGTAGTATTATGCCAGATCAGCCCCAGCATTTT
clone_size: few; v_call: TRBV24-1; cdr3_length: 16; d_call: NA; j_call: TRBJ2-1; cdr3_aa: CATSGKVGGSYNEQFF; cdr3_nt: TGTGCCACCAGTGGCAAGGTGGGAGGCTCCTACAATGAGCAGTTCTTC
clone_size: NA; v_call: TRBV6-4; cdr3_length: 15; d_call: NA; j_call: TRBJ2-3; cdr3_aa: CASSDSSLGTDTQYF; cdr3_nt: TGTGCCAGCAGTGACTCGAGCCTAGGTACCGATACGCAGTATTTT
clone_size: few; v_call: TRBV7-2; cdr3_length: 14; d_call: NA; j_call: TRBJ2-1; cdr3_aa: CASSSTGVINEQFF; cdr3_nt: TGTGCCAGCAGCTCCACGGGGGTTATTAATGAGCAGTTCTTC